The 11 T cell receptor beta chains below come from one sample, sequenced in a study of cytomegalovirus exposure and HLA in healthy donors. 13 Jbeta primers and 60 Vbeta primers were used for the PCR. Repertoires were generated with immunoSEQ multiplex PCR, while TCRdb's copy carries only in-frame clones and drops some. Altogether under 200,000 clones are present, roughly 80% being singletons, with the ten largest covering roughly 7.5%. Sequencing used PBMCs. The receptor source for this set is a woman in her 30s in good health and CMV-seropositive.

The rearrangement joins TRBV9 to TRBJ2-3, with D perhaps TRBD1 (7 bases). The germline CDR1 and CDR2 sequences are SGDLS and YYNGEE. CDR3 length equals 14 residues. The V end was cut by 3 bases, the J end by 2 bases, with 10 bases between. CDR3 region: CASSGGTDTDTQYF. The CDR3 DNA sequence: TGTGCCAGCAGCGGCGGGACAGACACAGATACGCAGTATTTT.

DNA for the CDR3: TGTGCCAGCAGCGTGACAGCTTCGTCGGTCCATGAGCAGTTCTTC. Protein: CASSVTASSVHEQFF. V gene TRBV7-3 combines with J gene TRBJ2-1; D perhaps matches TRBD1 (5 bases). Trimming shortened V by 5 bases and J by 8 bases, and 19 bases separated the two germline ends. The CDR3 spans 15 residues. Germline V lookup: CDR1 SGHTA, CDR2 FQGTGA. The full variable domain, completed using reference TRBV7-3 and TRBJ2-1, is GAGVSQTPSNKVTEKGKYVELRCDPISGHTALYWYRQSLGQGPEFLIYFQGTGAADDSGLPNDRFFAVRPEGSVSTLKIQRTERGDSAVYLCASSVTASSVHEQFFGPGTRLTVL.

J is TRBJ2-3 and V is TRBV19, with D possibly TRBD2 on 7 matching bases. The CDR3 runs 14 residues. The germline V gene has CDR1 LNHDA and CDR2 SQIVND (reference sequence). V was cut by 8 bases and J by 2 bases, with 14 bases left in between. The CDR3 DNA follows: TGTGCCAGTCGCCCGGCGGGGGCCACAGATACGCAGTATTTT. Protein product: CASRPAGATDTQYF.

With regard to this clone: A junction end diverges from the germline sequence, so it may reflect a read error. The V and J genes are TRBV7-9 and TRBJ1-1; tentative D call: TRBD1 (5 bases). This CDR3 spans 12 amino acids. Germline loops: CDR1 SEHNR, CDR2 FQNEAQ (reference sequence). The CDR3 nucleotides read TGTTCCAGCAGCTCAGGGAACGGTGAAGCTTTCTTT. Its protein is CSSSSGNGEAFF.

The rearrangement links TRBV10-3 to TRBJ2-1, with 10 bases that match TRBD1. V dropped 4 bases and J dropped 6; count of bases not matched to a gene: 3. Looked up from germline, CDR1 is ENHRY and CDR2 is SYGVKD. The CDR3 runs to 14 residues. CDR3 in amino acids: CAISGGQGRNEQFF. CDR3 DNA sequence: TGTGCCATCAGTGGGGGACAGGGGCGCAATGAGCAGTTCTTC.

The chain carries TRBV5-1 and TRBJ1-1, with D tentatively TRBD1 (5 bases). This CDR3 has 14 amino acids. V lost 1 base, J lost 8 bases, and 15 bases lay in between. Germline assignment: CDR1 SGHRS and CDR2 YFSETQ. This chain's CDR3 is CASSLFSGQGEAFF. In nucleotides, the CDR3 is TGCGCCAGCAGCTTGTTTTCTGGGCAGGGAGAAGCTTTCTTT.

With regard to this clone: One end of the junction varies from germline; a read error may be responsible. The rearrangement joins TRBV7-9 to TRBJ1-2, with D unclear. This CDR3 contains 14 residues. Germline V gives CDR1 SEHNR, CDR2 FQNEAQ (reference sequence). For the CDR3, the DNA is TGTTCCAGCAGCTTACTCGACGGAGCCGTTGGCTACACCTTC. It translates to CSSSLLDGAVGYTF.

The table lists this clone with a few counts. The J gene is TRBJ1-2, the V gene TRBV6-1; 8 bases are a match to TRBD1. Trimming at V came to 3 bases and at J to 4 bases, leaving 7 bases not matched to a gene. The length of the CDR3 is 15 residues. The germline V gene has CDR1 MNHNS and CDR2 SASEGT. The CDR3 DNA follows: TGTGCCAGCAGTGATTTGCAGGGGGCTGGCTATGGCTACACCTTC. Translated: CASSDLQGAGYGYTF.

This chain uses TRBV19 with TRBJ1-5; TRBD1 aligns across 8 bases. This CDR3 spans 16 amino acids. V lost 10 bases and J lost 6; bases outside the gene matches: 17. CDR1 and CDR2 from the germline V gene are LNHDA and SQIVND (reference sequence). In DNA form, the CDR3 reads TGTGCCACACACTACGGCATTGTCAGGGGGCCTCAGCCCCAGCATTTT. Residues: CATHYGIVRGPQPQHF.

The count of this clone is one. The chain joins TRBV5-3 to TRBJ1-5; 8 bases match TRBD1. TRBV5-3 is designated an ORF whose function remains uncertain. This CDR3 has 16 amino acids. The V and J ends lost 1 base and 2 bases, in that order; junction bases with no gene match: 5. The CDR3 loop reads CARSLNGTGRNQPQHF. CDR3 coding DNA: TGTGCCAGAAGCTTGAACGGGACAGGCCGCAATCAGCCCCAGCATTTT.

Comments on this clone: The same CDR3 arises from other DNA sequences in this sample as well. V is TRBV5-4 and J is TRBJ1-6; D is perhaps TRBD1 (6 bases). Trimming left V 0 bases short and J 5 bases short, with 6 bases between. The CDR3 consists of 14 residues. CDR1 is SGHNT, CDR2 YYREEE, per germline (reference sequence). The CDR3 sequence is CASSLDRDNSPLHF. DNA of the CDR3: TGTGCCAGCAGCTTGGACAGGGATAATTCACCCCTCCACTTT.